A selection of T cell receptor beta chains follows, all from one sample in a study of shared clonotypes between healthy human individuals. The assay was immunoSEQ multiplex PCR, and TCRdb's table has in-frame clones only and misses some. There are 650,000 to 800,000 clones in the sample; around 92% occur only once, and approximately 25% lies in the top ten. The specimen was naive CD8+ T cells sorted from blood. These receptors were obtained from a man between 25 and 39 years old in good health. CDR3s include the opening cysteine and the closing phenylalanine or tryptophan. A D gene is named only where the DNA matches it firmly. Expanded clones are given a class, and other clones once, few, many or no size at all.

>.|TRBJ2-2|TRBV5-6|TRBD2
TGTGCCAGCAGCTTGGCATTAGCGGGAGGTACCGGGGAGCTGTTTTTT
CASSLALAGGTGELFF
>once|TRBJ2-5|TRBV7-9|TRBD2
TGTGCCAGCAGCTTAGTGTGGGGAGGGCGCGAGACCCAGTACTTC
CASSLVWGGRETQYF
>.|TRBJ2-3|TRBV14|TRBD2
TGTGCCAGCAGCTTTTTAGCGGGAACCACCACAGATACGCAGTATTTT
CASSFLAGTTTDTQYF
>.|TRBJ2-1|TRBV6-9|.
TGTGCCAGCAGTCAGGGGTCTTCACGGCAGTTCTTC
CASSQGSSRQFF
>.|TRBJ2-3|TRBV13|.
TGTGCCAGCAGCCGCTACTTTGGAGGAACAGATACGCAGTATTTT
CASSRYFGGTDTQYF
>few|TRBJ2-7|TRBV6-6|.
TGTGCCAGCAGTTCCCGGGATAGCTCCTACGAGCAGTACTTC
CASSSRDSSYEQYF
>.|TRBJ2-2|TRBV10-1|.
TGCGCCAGCAGTGAGTCGGTACTCCCCGGGGAGCTGTTTTTT
CASSESVLPGELFF
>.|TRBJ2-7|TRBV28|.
TGTGCCAGCAGTTTCCCGTACCGGTCCACAGGGTTTTCCGAGCAGTACTTC
CASSFPYRSTGFSEQYF
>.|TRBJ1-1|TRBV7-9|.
TGTGCCAGCAGCCCAGTAGGGACGGCCTCGAACACTGAAGCTTTCTTT
CASSPVGTASNTEAFF
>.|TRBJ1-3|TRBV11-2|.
TGTGCCAGCAGCTTGGGGCTCTCTGGAAACACCATATATTTT
CASSLGLSGNTIYF
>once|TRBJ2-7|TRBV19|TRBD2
TGTGCCAGTAGTATAGCGGCGGGAGGTAGCTACGAGCAGTACTTC
CASSIAAGGSYEQYF
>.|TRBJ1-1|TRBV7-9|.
TGTGCCAGCAGCCCCGTTCTTGGGGGGATGAACACTGAAGCTTTCTTT
CASSPVLGGMNTEAFF
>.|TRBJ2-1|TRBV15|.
TGTGCCACCAGCAGAGATCGCCTACGGGTATACAATGAGCAGTTCTTC
CATSRDRLRVYNEQFF
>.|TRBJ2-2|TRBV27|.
TGTGCCAGCAGTTTACAATCCACCGGGGAGCTGTTTTTT
CASSLQSTGELFF
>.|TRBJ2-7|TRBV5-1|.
TGCGCCAGCAGCTTGGCTCCGGTCGGGCTTCGCTCCTACGAGCAGTACTTC
CASSLAPVGLRSYEQYF
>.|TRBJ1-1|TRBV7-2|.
TGTGCCAGCAGCTTAAATTGGGGCACTGAAGCTTTCTTT
CASSLNWGTEAFF
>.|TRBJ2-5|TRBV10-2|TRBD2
TGCGCCAGCAGTACTGGGACTAGCGGCCAAGAGACCCAGTACTTC
CASSTGTSGQETQYF
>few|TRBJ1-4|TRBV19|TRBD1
TGTGCCAGTAGTATAGGCACAGGGGCGGAAAAACTGTTTTTT
CASSIGTGAEKLFF
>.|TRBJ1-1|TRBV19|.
TGTGCCAGTAGTATCGGGATGAACACTGAAGCTTTCTTT
CASSIGMNTEAFF
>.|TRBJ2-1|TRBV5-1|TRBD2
TGCGCCAGCAGCTACCTAGCGGGAGGGCCCAATGAGCAGTTCTTC
CASSYLAGGPNEQFF
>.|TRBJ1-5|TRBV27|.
TGTGCCAGCAGTTTTTCAGGGGCGAAGCCCCAGCATTTT
CASSFSGAKPQHF
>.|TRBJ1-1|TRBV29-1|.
TGCAGCGTTGACCCGACAGGACTGTGGACTGAAGCTTTCTTT
CSVDPTGLWTEAFF
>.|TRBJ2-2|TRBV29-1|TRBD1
TGCAGCGTTGAAGTAACGGACAGGGGGCATTTAGGCACCGGGGAGCTGTTTTTT
CSVEVTDRGHLGTGELFF
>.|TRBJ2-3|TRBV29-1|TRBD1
TGCAGCGTTGAAGTTGCTTCCGGGACAGGGGATGTCACAGATACGCAGTATTTT
CSVEVASGTGDVTDTQYF
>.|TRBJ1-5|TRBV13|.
TGTGCCAGCAGCTCCACATCCGGGCCCAAAGCCCAGCCCCAGCATTTT
CASSSTSGPKAQPQHF
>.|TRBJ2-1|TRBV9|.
TGTGCCAGCAGCGCTTGGGAGGAGAGCTCCTACAATGAGCAGTTCTTC
CASSAWEESSYNEQFF
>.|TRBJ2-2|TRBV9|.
TGTGCCAGCAGCTCGAGGCGGGATTCCGGGGAGCTGTTTTTT
CASSSRRDSGELFF
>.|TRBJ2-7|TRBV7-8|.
TGTGCCAGCAGCTCTTTGGAGAGATCCTACGAGCAGTACTTC
CASSSLERSYEQYF
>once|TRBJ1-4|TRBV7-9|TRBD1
TGTGCCAGCAGCTTATTAGGGACAGGTCGAACTAATGAAAAACTGTTTTTT
CASSLLGTGRTNEKLFF
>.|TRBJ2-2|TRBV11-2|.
TGTGCCAGCAGCTTATCTCAGGGGCGATCCGGGGAGCTGTTTTTT
CASSLSQGRSGELFF
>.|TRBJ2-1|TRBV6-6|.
TGTGCCAGCCCCCCCGGGGGCCAGGGAACCTACAATGAGCAGTTCTTC
CASPPGGQGTYNEQFF
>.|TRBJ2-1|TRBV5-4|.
TGTGCCAGCAGCGGGGCGGCAGGTAATGAGCAGTTCTTC
CASSGAAGNEQFF
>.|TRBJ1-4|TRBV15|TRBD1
TGTGCCACCAGCCTAGAGGGGGCGATAAACCTGTTTTTT
CATSLEGAINLFF
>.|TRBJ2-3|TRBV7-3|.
TGTGCCAGCAGCAGAGTTGGGGGAGTTGCAGATACGCAGTATTTT
CASSRVGGVADTQYF
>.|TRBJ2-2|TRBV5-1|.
TGCGCCAGCAGCTTGATTCCCGGGGAGCTGTTTTTT
CASSLIPGELFF
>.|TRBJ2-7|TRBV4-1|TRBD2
TGCGCCAGCAGCCATCTAGCGGGAGGGAGTAGCTCCTACGAGCAGTACTTC
CASSHLAGGSSSYEQYF
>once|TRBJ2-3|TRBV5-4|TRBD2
TGTGCCAGCAGCTCGGGGGGGGATACGCAGTATTTT
CASSSGGDTQYF